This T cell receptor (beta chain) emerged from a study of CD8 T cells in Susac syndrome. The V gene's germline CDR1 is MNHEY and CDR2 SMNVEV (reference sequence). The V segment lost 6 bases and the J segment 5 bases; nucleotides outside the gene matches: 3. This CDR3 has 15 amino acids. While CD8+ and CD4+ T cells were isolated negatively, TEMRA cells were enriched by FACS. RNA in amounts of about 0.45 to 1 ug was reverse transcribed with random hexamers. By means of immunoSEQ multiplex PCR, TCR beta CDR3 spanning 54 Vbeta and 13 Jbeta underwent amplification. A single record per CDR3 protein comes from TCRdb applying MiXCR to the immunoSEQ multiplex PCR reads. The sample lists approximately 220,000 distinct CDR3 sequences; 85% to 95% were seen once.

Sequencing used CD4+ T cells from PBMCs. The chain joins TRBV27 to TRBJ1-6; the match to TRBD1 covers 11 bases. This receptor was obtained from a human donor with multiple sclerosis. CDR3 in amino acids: CASRWTGGDNSPLHF. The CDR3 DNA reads TGTGCCAGCAGATGGACAGGGGGCGATAATTCACCCCTCCACTTT.